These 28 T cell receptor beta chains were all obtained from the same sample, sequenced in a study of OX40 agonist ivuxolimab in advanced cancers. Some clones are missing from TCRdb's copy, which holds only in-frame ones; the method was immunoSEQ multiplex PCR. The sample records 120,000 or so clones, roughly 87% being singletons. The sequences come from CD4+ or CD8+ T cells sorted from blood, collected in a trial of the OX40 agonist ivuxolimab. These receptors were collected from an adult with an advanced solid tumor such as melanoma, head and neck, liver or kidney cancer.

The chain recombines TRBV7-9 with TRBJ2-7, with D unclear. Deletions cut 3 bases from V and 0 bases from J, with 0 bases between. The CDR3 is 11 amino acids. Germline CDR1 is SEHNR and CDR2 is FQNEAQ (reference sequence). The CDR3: CASSFSYEQYF. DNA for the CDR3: TGTGCCAGCAGCTTCTCCTACGAGCAGTACTTC.

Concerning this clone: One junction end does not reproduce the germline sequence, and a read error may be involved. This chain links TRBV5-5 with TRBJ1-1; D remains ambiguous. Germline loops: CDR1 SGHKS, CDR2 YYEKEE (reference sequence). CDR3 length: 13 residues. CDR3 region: CASSRILNAEAFF. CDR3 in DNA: TGTGCCAGCAGCAGAATTCTGAACGCTGAAGCTTTCTTT.

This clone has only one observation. The CDR3 sequence is CASSTGGPGELFF. CDR3 in DNA: TGTGCCAGTAGTACAGGGGGCCCCGGGGAGCTGTTTTTT. The chain employs TRBV19 and TRBJ2-2, with TRBD1 matching over 8 bases. From germline, CDR1 is LNHDA and CDR2 SQIVND (reference sequence). The CDR3 sequence is 13 residues long. The junction had 1 base not matched to a gene; V was cut back by 4 bases and J by 6 bases. Using reference TRBV19 and TRBJ2-2 for the parts outside the CDR3, the full variable domain is DGGITQSPKYLFRKEGQNVTLSCEQNLNHDAMYWYRQDPGQGLRLIYYSQIVNDFQKGDIAEGYSVSREKKESFPLTVTSAQKNPTAFYLCASSTGGPGELFFGEGSRLTVL.

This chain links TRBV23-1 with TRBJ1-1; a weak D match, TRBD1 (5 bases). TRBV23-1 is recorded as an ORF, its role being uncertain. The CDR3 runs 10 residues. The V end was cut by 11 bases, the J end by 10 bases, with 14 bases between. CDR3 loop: CALTYRTAFF. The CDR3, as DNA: TGCGCCCTTACCTACAGGACAGCTTTCTTT.

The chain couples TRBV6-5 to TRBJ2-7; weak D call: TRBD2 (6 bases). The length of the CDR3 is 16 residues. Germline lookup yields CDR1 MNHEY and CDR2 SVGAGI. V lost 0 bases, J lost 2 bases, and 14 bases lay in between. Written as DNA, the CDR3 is TGTGCCAGCAGTTACTCCCCTCCGGGGGAGCCCTACGAGCAGTACTTC. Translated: CASSYSPPGEPYEQYF.

In DNA form, the CDR3 reads TGTGCCAGCAGTCCCAGACAGGGGGCATATGCACCCCTCCACTTT. Translated, it gives CASSPRQGAYAPLHF. V is TRBV6-6 and J is TRBJ1-6; 10 nucleotides line up with TRBD1. The CDR3 is made up of 15 amino acids. Per the germline V gene, CDR1 is MNHNY and CDR2 is SVGAGI (reference sequence). The J segment lost 11 bases and the V segment lost 5 bases, leaving 9 bases of the junction unmatched.

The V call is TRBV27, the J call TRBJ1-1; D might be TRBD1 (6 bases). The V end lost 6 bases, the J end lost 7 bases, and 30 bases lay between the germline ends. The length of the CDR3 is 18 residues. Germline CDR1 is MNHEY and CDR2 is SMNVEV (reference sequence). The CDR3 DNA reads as TGTGCCAGCAGCCCGATTCTTATACAGGTTTCAAAAGGGGGTGAAGCTTTCTTT. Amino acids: CASSPILIQVSKGGEAFF.

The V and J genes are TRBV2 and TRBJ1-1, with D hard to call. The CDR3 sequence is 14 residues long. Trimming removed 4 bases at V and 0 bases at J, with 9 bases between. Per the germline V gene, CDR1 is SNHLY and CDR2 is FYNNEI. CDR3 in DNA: TGTGCCAGCAGTGCGAGAAGGGTGAACACTGAAGCTTTCTTT. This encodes CASSARRVNTEAFF.

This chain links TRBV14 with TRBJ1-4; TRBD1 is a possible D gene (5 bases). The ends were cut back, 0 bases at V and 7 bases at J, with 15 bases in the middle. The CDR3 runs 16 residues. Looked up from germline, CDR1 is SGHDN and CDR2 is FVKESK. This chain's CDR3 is CASSQDQGELREKLFF. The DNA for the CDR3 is TGTGCCAGCAGCCAAGATCAAGGGGAGTTGCGTGAAAAACTGTTTTTT.

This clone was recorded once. The CDR3 sequence: CASSPGQHYGYTF. The CDR3 nucleotides read TGTGCCAGCTCACCGGGACAGCACTATGGCTACACCTTC. This chain joins TRBV18 and TRBJ1-2; the match to TRBD1 covers 7 bases. Germline V gene data show CDR1 as KGHSH and CDR2 as LQKENI. CDR3 length equals 13 residues. Trimming removed 3 bases from V and 3 bases from J; junction bases left unmatched: 1.

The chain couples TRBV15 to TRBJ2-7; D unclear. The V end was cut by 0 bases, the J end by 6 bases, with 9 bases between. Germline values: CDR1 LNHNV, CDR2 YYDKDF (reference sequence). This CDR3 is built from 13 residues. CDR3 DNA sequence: TGTGCCACCAGCAGAGATCCTTGGGTCGAGCAGTACTTC. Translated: CATSRDPWVEQYF. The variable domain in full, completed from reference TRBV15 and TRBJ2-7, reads DAMVIQNPRYQVTQFGKPVTLSCSQTLNHNVMYWYQQKSSQAPKLLFHYYDKDFNNEADTPDNFQSRRPNTSFCFLDIRSPGLGDTAMYLCATSRDPWVEQYFGPGTRLTVT.

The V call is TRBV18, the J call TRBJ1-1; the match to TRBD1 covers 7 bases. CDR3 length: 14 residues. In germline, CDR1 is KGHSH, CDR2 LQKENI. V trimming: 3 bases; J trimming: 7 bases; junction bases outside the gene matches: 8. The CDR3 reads CASSPIQGTGEAFF. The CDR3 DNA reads TGTGCCAGCTCACCCATACAGGGGACGGGTGAAGCTTTCTTT.

The CDR3 is CSVDGTDTQYF. The CDR3 DNA follows: TGCAGCGTTGACGGGACAGATACGCAGTATTTT. The chain couples TRBV29-1 to TRBJ2-3; D is undetermined. Trimming took 3 bases from V and 3 from J, leaving 4 bases between them. The germline V gene has CDR1 SQVTM and CDR2 ANQGSEA. The CDR3 sequence is 11 residues long.

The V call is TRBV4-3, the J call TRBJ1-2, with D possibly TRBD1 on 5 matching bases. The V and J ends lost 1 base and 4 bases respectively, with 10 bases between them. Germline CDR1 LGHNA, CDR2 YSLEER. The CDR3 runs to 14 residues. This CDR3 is CASSQGPGGYGYTF. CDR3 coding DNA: TGCGCCAGCAGCCAAGGGCCCGGGGGCTATGGCTACACCTTC.

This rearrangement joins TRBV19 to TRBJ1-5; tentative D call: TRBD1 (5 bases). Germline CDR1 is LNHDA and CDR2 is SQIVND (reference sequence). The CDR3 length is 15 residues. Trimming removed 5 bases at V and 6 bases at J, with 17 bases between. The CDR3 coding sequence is TGTGCCAGTAGTCCCGGGGACCCCAGGGTTCAGCCCCAGCATTTT. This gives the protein CASSPGDPRVQPQHF.

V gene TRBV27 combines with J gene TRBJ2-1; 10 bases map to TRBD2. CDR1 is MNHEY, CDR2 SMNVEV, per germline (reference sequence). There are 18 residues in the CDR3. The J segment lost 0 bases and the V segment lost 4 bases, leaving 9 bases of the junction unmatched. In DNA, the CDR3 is TGTGCCAGCAGTTCCTCATCTGGACTAGCGGCCTCCTACAATGAGCAGTTCTTC. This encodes CASSSSSGLAASYNEQFF.

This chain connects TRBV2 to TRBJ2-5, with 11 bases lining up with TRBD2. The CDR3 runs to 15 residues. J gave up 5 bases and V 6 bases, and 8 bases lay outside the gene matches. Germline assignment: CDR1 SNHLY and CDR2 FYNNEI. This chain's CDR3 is CASRDLAGGWETQYF. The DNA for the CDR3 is TGTGCCAGCAGGGACCTAGCGGGGGGATGGGAGACCCAGTACTTC.

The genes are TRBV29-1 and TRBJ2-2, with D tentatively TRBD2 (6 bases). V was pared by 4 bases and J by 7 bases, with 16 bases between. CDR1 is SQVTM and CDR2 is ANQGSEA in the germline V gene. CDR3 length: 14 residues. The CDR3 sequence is CSVGALDSGGELFF. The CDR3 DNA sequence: TGCAGCGTTGGGGCCCTGGATAGCGGCGGGGAGCTGTTTTTT.

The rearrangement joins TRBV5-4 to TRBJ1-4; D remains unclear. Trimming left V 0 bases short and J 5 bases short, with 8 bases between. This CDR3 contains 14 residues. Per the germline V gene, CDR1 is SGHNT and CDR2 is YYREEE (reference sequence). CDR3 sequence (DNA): TGTGCCAGCAGCTTGGCAGCGGGGAATGAAAAACTGTTTTTT. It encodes CASSLAAGNEKLFF.

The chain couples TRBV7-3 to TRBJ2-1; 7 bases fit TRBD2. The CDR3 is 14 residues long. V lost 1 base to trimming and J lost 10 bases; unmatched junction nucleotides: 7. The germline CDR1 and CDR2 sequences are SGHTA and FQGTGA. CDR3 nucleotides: TGTGCCAGCAGCTTAAACGGGCTAGCGGAAGAGCAGTTCTTC. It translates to CASSLNGLAEEQFF.

The CDR3 DNA reads TGTGCCAGCACACGGACCGGGCGGGGCCCTGAGCAGTTCTTC. It is translated as CASTRTGRGPEQFF. This chain connects TRBV7-2 to TRBJ2-1; tentatively, D is TRBD2 (6 bases). The length of the CDR3 is 14 residues. From germline, CDR1 is SGHTA and CDR2 FQGNSA. Trimming took off 7 bases at V and 9 bases at J, with 19 bases between the two ends.

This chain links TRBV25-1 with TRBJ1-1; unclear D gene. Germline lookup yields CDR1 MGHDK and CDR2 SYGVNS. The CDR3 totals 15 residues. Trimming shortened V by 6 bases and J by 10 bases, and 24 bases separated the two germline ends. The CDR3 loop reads CASRPPGNPQTRAFF. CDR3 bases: TGTGCCAGCAGGCCACCCGGGAACCCACAGACCCGAGCTTTCTTT.

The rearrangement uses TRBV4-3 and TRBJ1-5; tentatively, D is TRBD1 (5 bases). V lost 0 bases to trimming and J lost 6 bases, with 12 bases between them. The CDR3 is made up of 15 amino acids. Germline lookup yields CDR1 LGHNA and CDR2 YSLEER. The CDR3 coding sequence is TGCGCCAGCAGCCAAGACCTAATCGGGACTCAGCCCCAGCATTTT. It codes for CASSQDLIGTQPQHF.

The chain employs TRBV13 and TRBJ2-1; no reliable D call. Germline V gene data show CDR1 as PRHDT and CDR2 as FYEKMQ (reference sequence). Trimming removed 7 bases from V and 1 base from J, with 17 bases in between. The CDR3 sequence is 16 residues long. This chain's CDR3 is CASTNFRLWSYNEQFF. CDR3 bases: TGTGCCAGCACCAATTTTAGGCTTTGGTCCTACAATGAGCAGTTCTTC.

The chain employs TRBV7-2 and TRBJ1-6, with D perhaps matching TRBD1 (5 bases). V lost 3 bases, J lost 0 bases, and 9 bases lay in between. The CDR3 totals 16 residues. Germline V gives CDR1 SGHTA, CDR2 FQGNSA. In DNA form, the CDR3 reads TGTGCCAGCAGCTTGCGGGGGAACTCCTATAATTCACCCCTCCACTTT. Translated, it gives CASSLRGNSYNSPLHF.

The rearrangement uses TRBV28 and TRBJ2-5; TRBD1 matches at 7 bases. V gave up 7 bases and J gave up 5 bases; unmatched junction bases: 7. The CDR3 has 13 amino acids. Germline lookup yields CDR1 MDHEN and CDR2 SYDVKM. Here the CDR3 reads CASKATGRETQYF. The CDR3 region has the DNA TGTGCCAGCAAAGCGACAGGGCGGGAGACCCAGTACTTC.

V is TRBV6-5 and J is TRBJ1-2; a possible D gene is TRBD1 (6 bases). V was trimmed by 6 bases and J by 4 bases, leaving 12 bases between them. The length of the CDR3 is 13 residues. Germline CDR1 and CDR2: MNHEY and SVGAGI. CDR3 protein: CASREGDTYGYTF. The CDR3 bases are TGTGCCAGCAGGGAGGGGGATACCTATGGCTACACCTTC.

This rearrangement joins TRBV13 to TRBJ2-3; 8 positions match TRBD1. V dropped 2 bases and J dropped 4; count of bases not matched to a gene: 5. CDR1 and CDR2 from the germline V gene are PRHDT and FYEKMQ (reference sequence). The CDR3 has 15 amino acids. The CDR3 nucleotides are TGTGCCAGCAGCTTAAGGCAGGGGGCCGCAGATACGCAGTATTTT. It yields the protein CASSLRQGAADTQYF. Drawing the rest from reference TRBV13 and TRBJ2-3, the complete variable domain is AAGVIQSPRHLIKEKRETATLKCYPIPRHDTVYWYQQGPGQDPQFLISFYEKMQSDKGSIPDRFSAQQFSDYHSELNMSSLELGDSALYFCASSLRQGAADTQYFGPGTRLTVL.